The 15 T cell receptor beta chains below were found in one sample sequenced in a study of T cells in Graves' hyperthyroidism and ophthalmopathy. Regions amplified from RNA transcripts were the TCR beta CDR3 regions. First-round RT-PCR with HTBI primers amplified the TCR CDR3 region. TCRdb used MiXCR to reprocess the multiplex PCR reads, holding one entry per CDR3 protein. The top ten clones hold around 50% of a sample with 500,000 to 550,000 distinct CDR3 sequences, less than 20% of them seen once. Sequencing input: blood. The receptors were sampled from a man aged 35 to 55 with Graves' ophthalmopathy.

The V and J genes are TRBV4-2 and TRBJ2-7; the D gene could be TRBD1 or TRBD2 (5 bases each). Looked up from germline, CDR1 is LGHNA and CDR2 is YNFKEQ. The V end lost 2 bases, the J end lost 2 bases, and 10 bases lay between the germline ends. The CDR3 is 14 residues long. CDR3 protein: CASSQRDPPYEQYF. The CDR3 DNA reads TGTGCCAGCAGCCAACGGGACCCGCCCTACGAGCAGTACTTC.

The chain uses TRBV5-1 and TRBJ2-5; D might be TRBD1 or TRBD2, each matching 5 bases. This CDR3 has 15 amino acids. The germline gives CDR1 SGHRS, CDR2 YFSETQ. The germline V and J ends were trimmed by 0 bases and 4 bases, with 13 bases remaining between them. CDR3 nucleotide sequence: TGCGCCAGCAGCTTGGCCACCGGGACGGGAGAGACCCAGTACTTC. It translates to CASSLATGTGETQYF.

The chain carries TRBV4-1 and TRBJ1-6; D uncertain. The length of the CDR3 is 13 residues. V dropped 4 bases and J dropped 11 bases, with 12 bases sitting between them. The germline gives CDR1 MGHRA, CDR2 YSYEKL. Here the CDR3 DNA reads TGCGCCAGCAGCCCACTAATTTTGGCACCCCTCCACTTT. Translating it yields CASSPLILAPLHF.

The chain links TRBV19 to TRBJ1-1; unclear D gene. In germline, CDR1 is LNHDA, CDR2 SQIVND (reference sequence). The CDR3 consists of 13 residues. Trimming left V 7 bases short and J 6 bases short, with 15 bases between. This CDR3 reads CASMRSVLAEAFF. The CDR3 DNA follows: TGTGCCAGTATGCGATCAGTCCTAGCTGAAGCTTTCTTT. Supplemented by reference TRBV19 and TRBJ1-1, the full variable domain reads DGGITQSPKYLFRKEGQNVTLSCEQNLNHDAMYWYRQDPGQGLRLIYYSQIVNDFQKGDIAEGYSVSREKKESFPLTVTSAQKNPTAFYLCASMRSVLAEAFFGQGTRLTVV.

This clonotype appeared a few times. The V gene is TRBV5-1, the J gene TRBJ2-3; 7 bases align to TRBD2. Germline CDR1 and CDR2: SGHRS and YFSETQ. Germline trimming cut 2 bases from V and 5 bases from J; bases unmatched to any gene: 8. CDR3 length equals 15 residues. The CDR3 DNA sequence: TGCGCCAGCAGCTTTACGGGAGGAGGAATAGATACGCAGTATTTT. Translating it yields CASSFTGGGIDTQYF.

This clonotype was picked up many times. The rearrangement links TRBV3-1 to TRBJ2-2; 9 bases map to TRBD2. The germline V gene has CDR1 LGHDT and CDR2 YNNKEL (reference sequence). The J segment lost 5 bases and the V segment lost 5 bases, leaving 6 bases of the junction unmatched. The CDR3 runs 15 residues. The CDR3 nucleotides are TGTGCCAGCAGCGGTAGCGGGAGTGGTACCGGGGAGCTGTTTTTT. This codes for CASSGSGSGTGELFF.

This sequence joins TRBV3-1 and TRBJ1-1; D uncertain. CDR3 length: 16 amino acids. V gave up 4 bases and J gave up 3 bases, with 18 bases separating them. Germline V lookup: CDR1 LGHDT, CDR2 YNNKEL (reference sequence). The chain's CDR3 is CASSPYLGESYTEAFF. The CDR3 DNA follows: TGTGCCAGCAGCCCTTATCTCGGGGAATCTTACACTGAAGCTTTCTTT. The full variable domain, with the rest looked up from reference TRBV3-1 and TRBJ1-1, is DTAVSQTPKYLVTQMGNDKSIKCEQNLGHDTMYWYKQDSKKFLKIMFSYNNKELIINETVPNRFSPKSPDKAHLNLHINSLELGDSAVYFCASSPYLGESYTEAFFGQGTRLTVV.

The rearrangement uses TRBV27 and TRBJ2-1, with 10 positions matching TRBD2. V shed 2 bases, J shed 2 bases, and the junction held 6 bases outside the gene matches. Germline V CDR1 and CDR2: MNHEY, SMNVEV (reference sequence). CDR3 length: 17 residues. CDR3 bases: TGTGCCAGCAGTTTAAGGGGCAGCGGGGGGGCCTACAATGAGCAGTTCTTC. Protein product: CASSLRGSGGAYNEQFF.

V is TRBV7-8 and J is TRBJ2-2; 11 positions match TRBD2. Germline-derived CDR1 and CDR2 are SGHVS and FQNEAQ. The CDR3 sequence is 19 residues long. The ends lost 4 bases at V and 0 bases at J; junction bases unmatched: 10. The CDR3 loop is CASSSGVLAGGANTGELFF. DNA for the CDR3: TGTGCCAGCAGCTCTGGTGTCCTAGCGGGGGGCGCGAACACCGGGGAGCTGTTTTTT.

This clonotype was seen ten or more times. The chain couples TRBV3-1 to TRBJ2-7; D tentatively reads TRBD1 or TRBD2 (5 bases each). In germline, CDR1 is LGHDT, CDR2 YNNKEL (reference sequence). The germline V and J ends were trimmed by 3 bases and 0 bases, with 12 bases remaining between them. CDR3 length equals 15 residues. The CDR3 DNA is TGTGCCAGCAGCCAGGGGGTCCCTATCTCCTACGAGCAGTACTTC. It translates to CASSQGVPISYEQYF.

This clonotype was detected only a few times. This chain links TRBV6-1 with TRBJ1-4, with 7 nucleotides matching TRBD1. This CDR3 is 13 amino acids long. J gave up 9 bases and V 8 bases, and 9 bases lay outside the gene matches. The V gene's germline CDR1 is MNHNS and CDR2 SASEGT. The CDR3 bases are TGTGCCAGCGGTCAGGGGGTACGGAAAAAACTGTTTTTT. This translates into CASGQGVRKKLFF.

This clonotype was detected ten times or more. The gene calls are TRBV7-2 and TRBJ2-7; 9 positions match TRBD2. The germline gives CDR1 SGHTA, CDR2 FQGNSA. The CDR3 extends over 15 amino acids. Trimming at V came to 5 bases and at J to 9 bases, leaving 14 bases not matched to a gene. The CDR3 spells CASSPGLAGHRGQYF. The CDR3 nucleotides are TGTGCCAGCAGCCCAGGGCTAGCGGGACATCGCGGGCAGTACTTC.

The gene calls are TRBV19 and TRBJ2-1, with TRBD2 matching 10 bases. This CDR3 spans 14 amino acids. Germline CDR1 and CDR2: LNHDA and SQIVND (reference sequence). The V gene end was trimmed by 9 bases and the J gene end by 10 bases; junction bases not matched to a gene: 12. CDR3 sequence reads: CASQIYILAGEQFF. CDR3 DNA: TGTGCCAGCCAGATATATATACTAGCGGGGGAGCAGTTCTTC.

Only one count was recorded for this clonotype. CDR3 amino acids: CASSPPSDQTAYNEQFF. CDR3 DNA: TGTGCCAGCTCACCACCGTCCGACCAGACAGCTTACAATGAGCAGTTCTTC. This sequence joins TRBV18 and TRBJ2-1; D may be TRBD1 (5 bases). Germline lookup yields CDR1 KGHSH and CDR2 LQKENI. V lost 0 bases, J lost 4 bases, and 16 bases lay in between. The CDR3 contains 17 residues.

This clonotype was counted a few times. The chain carries TRBV12-3 or TRBV12-4 and TRBJ2-7, with a tentative D call TRBD1 (5 bases). The V end was cut by 4 bases, the J end by 2 bases, with 15 bases between. The CDR3 spans 15 residues. The DNA for the CDR3 is TGTGCCAGCAGTTCAGGGCCGGCGAGCGCCTACGAGCAGTACTTC. This codes for CASSSGPASAYEQYF.